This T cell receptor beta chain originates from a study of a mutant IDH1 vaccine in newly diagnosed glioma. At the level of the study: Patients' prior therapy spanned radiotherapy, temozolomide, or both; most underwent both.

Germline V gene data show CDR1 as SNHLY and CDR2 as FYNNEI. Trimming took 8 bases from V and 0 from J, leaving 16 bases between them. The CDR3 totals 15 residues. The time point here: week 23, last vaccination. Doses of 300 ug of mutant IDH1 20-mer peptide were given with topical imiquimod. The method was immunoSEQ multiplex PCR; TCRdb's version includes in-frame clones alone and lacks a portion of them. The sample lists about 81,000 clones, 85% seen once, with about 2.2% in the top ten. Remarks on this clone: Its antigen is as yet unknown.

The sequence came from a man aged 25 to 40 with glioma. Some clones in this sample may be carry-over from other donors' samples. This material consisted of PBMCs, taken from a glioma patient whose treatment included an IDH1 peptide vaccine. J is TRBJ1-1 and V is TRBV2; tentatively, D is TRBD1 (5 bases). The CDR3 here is CASEDARGMNTEAFF. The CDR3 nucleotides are TGTGCCAGCGAGGACGCTAGGGGAATGAACACTGAAGCTTTCTTT. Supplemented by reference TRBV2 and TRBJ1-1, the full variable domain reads EPEVTQTPSHQVTQMGQEVILRCVPISNHLYFYWYRQILGQKVEFLVSFYNNEISEKSEIFDDQFSVERPDGSNFTLKIRSTKLEDSAMYFCASEDARGMNTEAFFGQGTRLTVV.